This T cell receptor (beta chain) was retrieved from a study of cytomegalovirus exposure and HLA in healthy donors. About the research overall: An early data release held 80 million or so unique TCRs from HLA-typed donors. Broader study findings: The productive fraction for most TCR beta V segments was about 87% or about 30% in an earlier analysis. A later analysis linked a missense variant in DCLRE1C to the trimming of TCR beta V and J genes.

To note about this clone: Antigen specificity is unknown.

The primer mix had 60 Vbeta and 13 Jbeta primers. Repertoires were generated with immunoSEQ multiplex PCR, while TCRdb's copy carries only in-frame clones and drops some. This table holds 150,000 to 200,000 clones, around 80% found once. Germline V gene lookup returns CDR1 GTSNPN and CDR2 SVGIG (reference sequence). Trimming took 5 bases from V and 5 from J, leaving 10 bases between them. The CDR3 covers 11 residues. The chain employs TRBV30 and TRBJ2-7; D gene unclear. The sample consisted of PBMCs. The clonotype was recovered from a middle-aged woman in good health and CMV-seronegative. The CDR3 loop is CAWGDFDEQYF. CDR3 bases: TGTGCCTGGGGAGATTTCGACGAGCAGTACTTC.